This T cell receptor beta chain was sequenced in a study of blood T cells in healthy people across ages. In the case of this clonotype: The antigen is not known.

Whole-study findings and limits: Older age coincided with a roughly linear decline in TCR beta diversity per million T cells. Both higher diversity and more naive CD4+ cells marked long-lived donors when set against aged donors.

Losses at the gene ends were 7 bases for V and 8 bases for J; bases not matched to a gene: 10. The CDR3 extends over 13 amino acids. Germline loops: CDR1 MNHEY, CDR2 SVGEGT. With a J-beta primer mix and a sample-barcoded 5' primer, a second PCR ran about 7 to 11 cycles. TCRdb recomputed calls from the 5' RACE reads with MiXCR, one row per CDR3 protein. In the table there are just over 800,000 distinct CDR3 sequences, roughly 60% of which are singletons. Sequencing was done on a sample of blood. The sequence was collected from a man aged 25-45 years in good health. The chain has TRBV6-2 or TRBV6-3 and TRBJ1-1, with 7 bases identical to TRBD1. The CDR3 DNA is TGTGCCAGCATAAGTTTACAGGGGAGAGAAGCTTTCTTT. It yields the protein CASISLQGREAFF.